Listed below are T cell receptor beta chains from one sample, sequenced in a study of T cell repertoires in cytomegalovirus infection. For these receptors, no antigen is known. One entry per CDR3 protein, called by TCRdb with MiXCR from the reads. Of 650,000 to 850,000 distinct CDR3 sequences in the sample, roughly 29% were seen once. Sequences were derived from cultured CD8+ T cells from PBMCs, sampled from culture after CMV antigen stimulation. The receptors stem from a human donor in good health (CMV status not recorded). Some clones in this sample may be carry-over from other donors' samples. CDR3s include the opening cysteine and the closing phenylalanine or tryptophan. D genes are given only for firm matches. Some rows mark clone size as missing; the rest say once, few, many or name a class of expanded clone.

v_gene,abundance,d_gene,j_gene,len,CDR3aa,CDR3nt
TRBV12-3/TRBV12-4,.,TRBD1,TRBJ1-2,13,CAIDRDRGRGYTF,TGTGCCATCGACCGGGACAGGGGGCGAGGCTACACCTTC
TRBV15,few,.,TRBJ1-2,16,CATSRDRSGYEYGYTF,TGTGCCACCAGCAGAGATAGGAGCGGGTATGAGTATGGCTACACCTTC
TRBV4-1,.,TRBD1,TRBJ2-1,16,CASSQAGGTGGGEQFF,TGCGCCAGCAGCCAAGCGGGGGGGACAGGGGGTGGTGAGCAGTTCTTC
TRBV6-1,.,TRBD1,TRBJ2-2,14,CASSETGGLGELFF,TGTGCCAGCAGTGAAACAGGGGGCCTCGGGGAGCTGTTTTTT
TRBV6-6,few,.,TRBJ1-1,15,CASILTGYLLTEAFF,TGTGCCAGCATCCTTACTGGGTACTTACTTACTGAAGCTTTCTTT
TRBV4-1,.,TRBD2,TRBJ2-5,15,CASSISPRGEETQYF,TGCGCCAGCAGCATAAGCCCCCGGGGGGAAGAGACCCAGTACTTC
TRBV4-1,few,.,TRBJ2-1,12,CASSQDENEQFF,TGCGCCAGCAGCCAAGACGAAAATGAGCAGTTCTTC
TRBV7-2,many,TRBD2,TRBJ2-3,18,CASSLVPGLAGRTDTQYF,TGTGCCAGCAGCTTAGTCCCCGGACTAGCGGGCCGCACAGATACGCAGTATTTT
TRBV7-2,.,TRBD2,TRBJ2-1,16,CASSPLLAGKSDEQFF,TGTGCCAGCAGCCCGCTTCTAGCGGGGAAATCGGATGAGCAGTTCTTC
TRBV7-6,many,.,TRBJ1-5,17,CASSPRVTTGSNQPQHF,TGTGCCAGCAGCCCCAGGGTTACTACAGGGAGCAATCAGCCCCAGCATTTT